Below are 18 T cell receptor beta chains sequenced from a single sample in a study of T cell responses to AZD1222 COVID-19 vaccine. Some clones are missing from TCRdb's copy, which holds only in-frame ones; the method was immunoSEQ multiplex PCR. The table records around 100,000 clones, around 91% of them present only once. The source was peripheral blood, collected on day 0 of AZD1222 vaccination. The receptor set was obtained from an adult in good health.

The V gene is TRBV2, the J gene TRBJ1-2; D unresolved. Germline V CDR1 and CDR2: SNHLY, FYNNEI. V lost 3 bases and J 10 bases, leaving 12 bases between the germline ends. This CDR3 region has 12 residues. The CDR3 sequence: CASSDYPDYYTF. The CDR3 nucleotides read TGTGCCAGCAGTGATTACCCAGACTACTACACCTTC.

The chain is built from TRBV21-1 and TRBJ1-5. TRBV21-1 is deemed a pseudogene. This CDR3 is 18 amino acids long. CDR3 protein: CASSNRDGSYYSNQPQHF. The CDR3 DNA reads as TGTGCCAGCAGCAATAGGGACGGATCTTACTATAGCAATCAGCCCCAGCATTTT.

This clone was counted a single time. This chain uses TRBV5-1 with TRBJ2-5, with D possibly called TRBD1 or TRBD2 (5 bases each). The germline gives CDR1 SGHRS, CDR2 YFSETQ. The CDR3 totals 15 residues. The germline V and J ends were trimmed by 0 bases and 4 bases, with 13 bases remaining between them. The chain's CDR3 is CASSLDRDPRETQYF. CDR3 bases: TGCGCCAGCAGCTTGGACCGGGACCCACGAGAGACCCAGTACTTC.

This clone was observed a few times. This same CDR3 is encoded by further DNA sequences in the sample. The chain carries TRBV29-1 and TRBJ1-1; D call uncertain. The CDR3 contains 11 residues. Germline V gene data show CDR1 as SQVTM and CDR2 as ANQGSEA. Trimming stripped 4 bases from V and 5 bases from J, with 8 bases between. The CDR3 region is CSVGRGTEAFF. The DNA of the CDR3 is TGCAGCGTTGGGCGAGGAACTGAAGCTTTCTTT.

The chain couples TRBV2 to TRBJ1-6; D uncertain. This CDR3 region has 15 residues. Trimming took off 6 bases at V and 0 bases at J, with 9 bases between the two ends. Germline CDR1 reads SNHLY; CDR2 reads FYNNEI. The CDR3 DNA reads as TGTGCCAGCAGGGTTGGGAGCTCCTATAATTCACCCCTCCACTTT. Translated, it gives CASRVGSSYNSPLHF.

The J gene is TRBJ2-6, the V gene TRBV3-1 (or the pseudogene TRBV3-2); D remains unclear. The CDR3 is 16 amino acids. The V gene's germline CDR1 is LGHDT and CDR2 YNNKEL (reference sequence). V was clipped by 1 base and J by 0 bases, with 7 bases between them. The CDR3 nucleotides are TGTGCCAGCAGCCAAGCCGGTTACTCTGGGGCCAACGTCCTGACTTTC. It codes for CASSQAGYSGANVLTF.

This chain uses TRBV7-3 with TRBJ1-1; D unresolved. Per the germline V gene, CDR1 is SGHTA and CDR2 is FQGTGA. The V end lost 4 bases, the J end lost 0 bases, and 9 bases lay between the germline ends. There are 14 residues in the CDR3. CDR3 sequence: CASSSGILNTEAFF. The CDR3 DNA sequence: TGTGCCAGCAGCTCCGGGATCCTGAACACTGAAGCTTTCTTT.

The rearrangement joins TRBV5-4 to TRBJ1-1, with a weak D call TRBD1 (5 bases). Trimming took off 4 bases at V and 4 bases at J, with 14 bases between the two ends. The CDR3 has 14 residues. The germline CDR1 and CDR2 sequences are SGHNT and YYREEE (reference sequence). Here the CDR3 DNA reads TGTGCCAGCAGCCCGGGGGGATATGGCACTGAAGCTTTCTTT. This codes for CASSPGGYGTEAFF.

The V and J genes are TRBV30 and TRBJ2-5; D perhaps matches TRBD2 (6 bases). The CDR3 loop spans 13 amino acids. Trimming pared 5 bases from V and 10 bases from J, leaving 20 bases between. CDR1 and CDR2 (germline): GTSNPN, SVGIG (reference sequence). CDR3 sequence (DNA): TGTGCCTGGGAAACCGGGACTTATGGATACCAGTACTTC. Amino acid sequence: CAWETGTYGYQYF.

The genes are TRBV12-3 or TRBV12-4 and TRBJ1-5; D unclear. Trimming left V 5 bases short and J 1 base short, with 6 bases between. The CDR3 extends over 13 amino acids. The CDR3 here is CASSLDSNQPQHF. In DNA, the CDR3 is TGTGCCAGCAGTCTCGACAGCAATCAGCCCCAGCATTTT.

J is TRBJ2-2 and V is TRBV6-5; tentatively, D is TRBD2 (5 bases). With 0 bases removed from V and 3 bases from J, the gap between germline ends came to 11 bases. CDR1 and CDR2 from the germline V gene are MNHEY and SVGAGI. The CDR3 sequence is 16 residues long. CDR3 sequence reads: CASSYSPTGDTGELFF. CDR3 nucleotides: TGTGCCAGCAGTTACTCCCCTACCGGGGACACCGGGGAGCTGTTTTTT.

In its sample, this clone was seen once. The rearrangement joins TRBV10-3 to TRBJ1-5, with D possibly matching TRBD1 (6 bases). Germline loops: CDR1 ENHRY, CDR2 SYGVKD. Trimming removed 4 bases at V and 0 bases at J, with 28 bases between. The CDR3 is 21 amino acids. DNA for the CDR3: TGTGCCATCAGTGCCACCCGGGGGCGGGGCCTCGAAAGGGGTAGCAATCAGCCCCAGCATTTT. Protein sequence: CAISATRGRGLERGSNQPQHF.

This clone was recorded a few times. J is TRBJ2-4 and V is TRBV24-1; possible D gene TRBD1, 5 bases. The CDR3 totals 17 residues. The germline gives CDR1 KGHDR, CDR2 SFDVKD. Trimming took off 1 base at V and 0 bases at J, with 12 bases between the two ends. CDR3 residues: CATSDFDRLLAKNIQYF. The CDR3 region has the DNA TGTGCCACCAGTGATTTTGACAGATTACTAGCCAAAAACATTCAGTACTTC.

V usage is TRBV7-3 and J usage is TRBJ2-3; no firm D call. Germline-derived CDR1 and CDR2 are SGHTA and FQGTGA. The CDR3 runs to 12 residues. The V gene lost 5 bases and the J gene lost 4 bases, with 7 bases spanning the gap. The CDR3 protein is CASSHGPDTQYF. The CDR3 DNA is TGTGCCAGCAGCCACGGTCCAGATACGCAGTATTTT.

This clone was found a few times. This chain connects TRBV7-3 to TRBJ2-2; maybe TRBD2 (6 bases). This CDR3 has 16 amino acids. With 5 bases removed from V and 1 base from J, the gap between germline ends came to 14 bases. Germline V CDR1 and CDR2: SGHTA, FQGTGA. This chain's CDR3 is CASSPRRSGNTGELFF. The CDR3 DNA is TGTGCCAGCAGCCCTCGGCGTAGCGGGAACACCGGGGAGCTGTTTTTT.

This sequence joins TRBV7-7 and TRBJ1-1, with D uncertain. Germline loops: CDR1 SSHAT, CDR2 FNYEAQ (reference sequence). This CDR3 spans 13 amino acids. V was trimmed by 3 bases and J by 4 bases, leaving 9 bases between them. CDR3 sequence (DNA): TGTGCCAGCAGCTTGAAGGAGGGCACTGAAGCTTTCTTT. Translation gives CASSLKEGTEAFF.

J is TRBJ2-7 and V is TRBV19, with TRBD1 identical over 8 bases. V shed 4 bases and J 1 base; nucleotides not matched to a gene: 9. The CDR3 extends over 16 amino acids. CDR1 is LNHDA, CDR2 SQIVND, per germline (reference sequence). The CDR3: CASSTTDRESSYEQYF. The DNA of the CDR3 is TGTGCCAGTAGTACCACGGACAGGGAGAGTTCCTACGAGCAGTACTTC.

The rearrangement uses TRBV27 and TRBJ1-2; 7 positions match TRBD1. CDR1 is MNHEY and CDR2 is SMNVEV in the germline V gene (reference sequence). V trimming: 6 bases; J trimming: 3 bases; junction bases outside the gene matches: 13. The CDR3 length is 16 residues. The CDR3 DNA follows: TGTGCCAGCAGCCACCACCCGAGGGGGCAATACTATGGCTACACCTTC. It yields the protein CASSHHPRGQYYGYTF.